Following are 17 T cell receptor beta chains from one sample sequenced in a study of T cell responses to AZD1222 COVID-19 vaccine (dated by TCRdb to the early 2020s). Receptors were amplified or captured by the immunoSEQ multiplex PCR assay. What TCRdb holds here is the immuneACCESS table cut down to in-frame rearrangements. Part of the clones is not present; checked against another copy, under half of the missing clones reflect an unresolved V gene, and the others are unexplained. This sample lists 180,000 or so clones; around 88% were detected once. Approximately 8% of the sample is in the top ten clones. What this sample's time point label stands for: baseline before first vaccination. The source material was peripheral blood, sampled on day 0 of AZD1222 vaccination. These receptors originate from an adult in good health.

This clone was observed a single time. The chain joins TRBV5-1 to TRBJ2-3; D might be TRBD2 (6 bases). The CDR3 sequence is 16 residues long. Between the trimmed V and J ends, which lost 5 bases and 4 bases, there was a span of 20 bases. Germline V CDR1 and CDR2: SGHRS, YFSETQ. The CDR3 region is CASRGDGGPFADTQYF. In nucleotides, the CDR3 is TGCGCCAGCAGAGGTGACGGGGGTCCCTTCGCAGATACGCAGTATTTT.

The chain has TRBV11-1 and TRBJ1-2; tentatively, D is TRBD1 (6 bases). V lost 0 bases and J 4 bases, leaving 9 bases between the germline ends. The CDR3 extends over 14 amino acids. Germline V gene lookup returns CDR1 SGHAT and CDR2 FQDESV (reference sequence). CDR3 sequence (DNA): TGTGCCAGCAGCTTAGCCCCACAGGGCTATGGCTACACCTTC. Translating it yields CASSLAPQGYGYTF. Filled out from reference TRBV11-1 and TRBJ1-2, the complete variable domain reads EAEVAQSPRYKITEKSQAVAFWCDPISGHATLYWYRQILGQGPELLVQFQDESVVDDSQLPKDRFSAERLKGVDSTLKIQPAELGDSAMYLCASSLAPQGYGYTFGSGTRLTVV.

The V and J genes are TRBV6-2 or TRBV6-3 and TRBJ2-3; 8 positions agree with TRBD1. V trimming: 0 bases; J trimming: 0 bases; junction bases outside the gene matches: 5. The CDR3 is made up of 17 amino acids. The V gene's germline CDR1 is MNHEY and CDR2 SVGEGT. CDR3 in DNA: TGTGCCAGCAGTTACTCCGGACAGGGCGAAAGCACAGATACGCAGTATTTT. Protein: CASSYSGQGESTDTQYF.

As regards this clone: Possible read error: a much larger clone is one base away. The chain is built from TRBV2 and TRBJ2-3; 10 bases are shared with TRBD2. The CDR3 has 15 residues. Germline CDR1 reads SNHLY; CDR2 reads FYNNEI. J lost 1 base, V lost 2 bases, and 0 bases had no gene match. CDR3 protein: CASSETSGGTDTQYF. Written as DNA, the CDR3 is TGTGCCAGCAGTGAAACTAGCGGGGGCACAGATACGCAGTATTTT. The complete variable domain, with remaining parts taken from reference TRBV2 and TRBJ2-3, reads EPEVTQTPSHQVTQMGQEVILRCVPISNHLYFYWYRQILGQKVEFLVSFYNNEISEKSEIFDDQFSVERPDGSNFTLKIRSTKLEDSAMYFCASSETSGGTDTQYFGPGTRLTVL.

The chain recombines TRBV6-5 with TRBJ2-7; weak D call: TRBD1 (5 bases). Germline V gene lookup returns CDR1 MNHEY and CDR2 SVGAGI. The V end lost 6 bases, the J end lost 7 bases, and 19 bases lay between the germline ends. This CDR3 contains 14 residues. The CDR3 sequence is CASRTALGPGEQYF. CDR3 nucleotide sequence: TGTGCCAGCAGAACAGCGTTGGGGCCTGGTGAGCAGTACTTC.

The V and J genes are TRBV29-1 and TRBJ1-2, with D hard to call. This CDR3 contains 19 residues. The germline V gene has CDR1 SQVTM and CDR2 ANQGSEA. V was shortened by 2 bases and J by 4 bases, with 29 bases between the two germline ends. As DNA, the CDR3 is TGCAGCGTTGAAACTATCGGACCGTTAGCGCGGATTGATAGCTATGGCTACACCTTC. Amino acids: CSVETIGPLARIDSYGYTF.

This chain uses TRBV19 with TRBJ2-1; the D gene is possibly TRBD2 (6 bases). Trimming shortened V by 3 bases and J by 5 bases, and 14 bases separated the two germline ends. Germline V lookup: CDR1 LNHDA, CDR2 SQIVND (reference sequence). The CDR3 totals 15 residues. The CDR3 sequence is CASSIHRRGNNEQFF. The CDR3 bases are TGTGCCAGTAGTATCCACCGGAGGGGCAACAATGAGCAGTTCTTC.

This rearrangement joins TRBV6-5 to TRBJ1-5, with a weak D call TRBD1 (6 bases). The CDR3 contains 14 residues. V was shortened by 7 bases and J by 7 bases, with 17 bases between the two germline ends. Per the germline V gene, CDR1 is MNHEY and CDR2 is SVGAGI. The CDR3 sequence: CASTSYRVSQPQHF. As DNA, the CDR3 is TGTGCCAGCACCTCCTACAGGGTGAGCCAGCCCCAGCATTTT.

The chain employs TRBV2 and TRBJ2-6; the D gene is possibly TRBD1 (6 bases). The CDR3 runs to 15 residues. Germline V gene sequence: CDR1 SNHLY, CDR2 FYNNEI. The V gene lost 6 bases and the J gene lost 3 bases, with 12 bases spanning the gap. In DNA, the CDR3 is TGTGCCAGCAGCGCAGGGGTTTTTGGGGCCAACGTCCTGACTTTC. Its protein product is CASSAGVFGANVLTF.

As DNA, the CDR3 is TGTGCCAGCAGTAAGGACAGGGAACAGCCCCAGCATTTT. It specifies CASSKDREQPQHF. The chain links TRBV28 to TRBJ1-5, with TRBD1 identical over 8 bases. V was clipped by 5 bases and J by 7 bases; unmatched bases: 4. This CDR3 contains 13 residues. The germline gives CDR1 MDHEN, CDR2 SYDVKM.

V and J are TRBV30 and TRBJ1-3; D not certain. The CDR3 length is 14 residues. CDR1 and CDR2 (germline): GTSNPN, SVGIG (reference sequence). Between the trimmed V and J ends, which lost 0 bases and 4 bases, there was a span of 10 bases. The CDR3 spells CAWSVLRPGNTIYF. The CDR3 bases are TGTGCCTGGAGTGTACTAAGGCCCGGAAACACCATATATTTT.

In this sample, this clone turned up once. The V gene is TRBV3-1 (or the pseudogene TRBV3-2), the J gene TRBJ1-2; no firm D call. V lost 2 bases and J lost 7, with 5 bases in between. Germline CDR1 reads LGHDT; CDR2 reads YNNKEL (reference sequence). The CDR3 is made up of 11 amino acids. CDR3 sequence: CASSQSSGYTF. In nucleotides, the CDR3 is TGTGCCAGCAGCCAAAGCAGTGGCTACACCTTC.

The genes are TRBV27 and TRBJ1-1, with D hard to call. The V gene lost 4 bases and the J gene lost 1 base, with 10 bases spanning the gap. Germline CDR1 and CDR2: MNHEY and SMNVEV (reference sequence). The CDR3 has 14 residues. The CDR3 coding sequence is TGTGCCAGCAGTTGGCGGAAAGAGAACACTGAAGCTTTCTTT. Encoded protein: CASSWRKENTEAFF.

This chain uses TRBV27 with TRBJ1-1, with D perhaps TRBD1 (5 bases). The germline V gene encodes CDR1 MNHEY and CDR2 SMNVEV (reference sequence). This CDR3 has 14 amino acids. V was shortened by 4 bases and J by 5 bases, with 14 bases between the two germline ends. The CDR3 protein is CASSYTRGGTEAFF. The DNA of the CDR3 is TGTGCCAGCAGTTACACAAGGGGAGGGACTGAAGCTTTCTTT.

V is TRBV29-1 and J is TRBJ1-2; 7 bases line up with TRBD1. The CDR3 consists of 12 residues. Germline V gives CDR1 SQVTM, CDR2 ANQGSEA. V was clipped by 6 bases and J by 8 bases; unmatched bases: 9. DNA of the CDR3: TGCAGCGTCCCCTGGGGACAGATCGGCTACACCTTC. Protein sequence: CSVPWGQIGYTF.

This chain uses TRBV24-1 with TRBJ1-5; D is uncertain. Germline V gives CDR1 KGHDR, CDR2 SFDVKD. The germline V and J ends were trimmed by 4 bases and 1 base, with 13 bases remaining between them. There are 16 residues in the CDR3. CDR3 in amino acids: CATSDGVGWSNQPQHF. The DNA for the CDR3 is TGTGCCACCAGTGACGGTGTGGGTTGGAGCAATCAGCCCCAGCATTTT.

The rearrangement links TRBV5-4 to TRBJ1-1, with 9 bases identical to TRBD1. J gave up 7 bases and V 3 bases, and 10 bases lay outside the gene matches. The CDR3 runs 15 residues. Looked up from germline, CDR1 is SGHNT and CDR2 is YYREEE (reference sequence). CDR3 sequence: CASSSPGTGSGEAFF. The CDR3 bases are TGTGCCAGCAGCTCACCCGGGACAGGGAGTGGTGAAGCTTTCTTT.